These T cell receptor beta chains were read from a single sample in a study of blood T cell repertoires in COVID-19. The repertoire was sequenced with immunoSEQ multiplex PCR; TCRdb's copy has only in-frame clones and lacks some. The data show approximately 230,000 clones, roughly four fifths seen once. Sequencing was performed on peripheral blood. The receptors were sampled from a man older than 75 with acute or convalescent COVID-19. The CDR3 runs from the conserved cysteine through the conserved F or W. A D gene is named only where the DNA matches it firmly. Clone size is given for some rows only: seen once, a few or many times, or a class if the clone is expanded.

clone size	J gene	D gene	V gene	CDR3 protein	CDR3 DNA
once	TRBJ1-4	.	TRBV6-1	CASSEGARQEKLFF	TGTGCCAGCAGTGAGGGGGCGCGTCAGGAAAAACTGTTTTTT
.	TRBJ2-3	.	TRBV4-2	CASSQDAGLLTDTQYF	TGTGCCAGCAGCCAAGACGCAGGCCTCCTCACAGATACGCAGTATTTT
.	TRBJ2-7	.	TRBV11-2	CASSQAYEQYF	TGTGCCAGCAGCCAGGCCTACGAGCAGTACTTC
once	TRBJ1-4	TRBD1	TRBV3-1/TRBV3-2	CASSRGTGFYNEKLFF	TGTGCCAGCAGCCGAGGGACAGGATTTTATAATGAAAAACTGTTTTTT
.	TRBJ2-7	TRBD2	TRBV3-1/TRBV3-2	CASSLRRGGNEQYF	TGTGCCAGCAGCCTCCGGCGGGGGGGGAACGAGCAGTACTTC
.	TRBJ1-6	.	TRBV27	CASSLSYRVGYSPLHF	TGTGCCAGCAGTTTATCTTACAGGGTTGGTTATTCACCCCTCCACTTT
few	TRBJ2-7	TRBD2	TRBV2	CASSDLAGLSSYEQYF	TGTGCCAGCAGTGATCTAGCGGGGCTCAGCTCCTACGAGCAGTACTTC
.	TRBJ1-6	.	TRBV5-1	CASSSDSNSPLHF	TGCGCCAGCAGCTCTGACTCGAATTCACCCCTCCACTTT
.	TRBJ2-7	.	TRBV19	CASSLQPGSLGEQYF	TGTGCCAGTAGTTTACAACCGGGAAGCTTGGGCGAGCAGTACTTC
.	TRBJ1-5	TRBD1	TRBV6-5	CASSPDRGLLGPQHF	TGTGCCAGCTCCCCGGACAGGGGGTTGTTGGGTCCCCAGCATTTT
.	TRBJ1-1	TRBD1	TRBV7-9	CASSLQGQLNTEAFF	TGTGCCAGCAGCTTACAGGGACAGTTGAACACTGAAGCTTTCTTT
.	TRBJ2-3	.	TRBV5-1	CASSLRGDTQYF	TGCGCCAGCAGCTTGAGAGGGGATACGCAGTATTTT
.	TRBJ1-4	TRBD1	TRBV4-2	CASSQDSGQGGKLFF	TGTGCCAGCAGCCAAGATTCTGGCCAGGGGGGAAAACTGTTTTTT
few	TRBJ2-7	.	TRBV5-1	CASSLDRYEQYF	TGCGCCAGCAGCTTGGACAGGTACGAGCAGTACTTC
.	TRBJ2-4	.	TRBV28	CASSLFLGGNIQYF	TGTGCCAGCAGTTTATTTCTGGGGGGAAACATTCAGTACTTC
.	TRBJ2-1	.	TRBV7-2	CASSLARGAYNEQFF	TGTGCCAGCAGCTTAGCGCGCGGGGCGTACAATGAGCAGTTCTTC
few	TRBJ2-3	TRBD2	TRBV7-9	CASSSGLDFTDTQYF	TGTGCCAGCTCTTCGGGACTAGATTTCACAGATACGCAGTATTTT
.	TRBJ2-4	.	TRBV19	CASSMKGGVAKNIQYF	TGTGCCAGTAGTATGAAAGGGGGAGTAGCCAAAAACATTCAGTACTTC
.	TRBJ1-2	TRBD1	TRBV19	CASSARDRAWGGYGYTF	TGTGCCAGTAGTGCTCGGGACAGGGCTTGGGGTGGCTATGGCTACACCTTC
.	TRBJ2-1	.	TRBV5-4	CASSLSRYNEQFF	TGTGCCAGCAGCTTGTCCCGGTACAATGAGCAGTTCTTC
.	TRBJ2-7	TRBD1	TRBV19	CASSRGQVRGEQYF	TGTGCCAGTAGCCGTGGACAGGTTCGGGGTGAGCAGTACTTC
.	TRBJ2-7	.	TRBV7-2	CASSRNDGYYEQYF	TGTGCCAGCAGCCGCAACGACGGGTACTACGAGCAGTACTTC
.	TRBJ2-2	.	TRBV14	CASSQFLTGELFF	TGTGCCAGCAGCCAATTTCTCACCGGGGAGCTGTTTTTT
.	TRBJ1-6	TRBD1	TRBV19	CASSKRQPGTGTYNSPLHF	TGTGCCAGTAGTAAGCGCCAGCCCGGGACAGGGACCTATAATTCACCCCTCCACTTT
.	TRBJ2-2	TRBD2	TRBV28	CASSLGGVSGELFF	TGTGCCAGCAGTTTGGGGGGGGTATCCGGGGAGCTGTTTTTT
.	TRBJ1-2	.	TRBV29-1	CSVTRQGINYGYTF	TGCAGCGTTACTCGGCAGGGGATCAACTATGGCTACACCTTC
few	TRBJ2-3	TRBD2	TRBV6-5	CAILAYPTDTQYF	TGTGCTATACTAGCGTATCCTACAGATACGCAGTATTTT
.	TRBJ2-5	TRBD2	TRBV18	CASSPAFAGGPETQYF	TGTGCCAGCTCACCAGCTTTTGCGGGAGGGCCGGAGACCCAGTACTTC
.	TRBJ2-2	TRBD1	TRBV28	CASRPRQGASTGELFF	TGTGCCAGCAGACCGAGACAGGGGGCGAGTACCGGGGAGCTGTTTTTT
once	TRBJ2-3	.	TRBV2	CASSEGGDTQYF	TGTGCCAGCAGTGAGGGGGGAGATACGCAGTATTTT
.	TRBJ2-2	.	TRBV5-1	CASSLTQLGIGGTGELFF	TGCGCCAGCAGCTTGACGCAGCTTGGGATCGGAGGAACCGGGGAGCTGTTTTTT
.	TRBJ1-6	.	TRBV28	CASSLLGRNSPLHF	TGTGCCAGCAGTTTATTGGGGAGAAATTCACCCCTCCACTTT
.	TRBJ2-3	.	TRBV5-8	CASSPGTDLSTDTQYF	TGTGCCAGCAGCCCCGGGACTGACTTAAGCACAGATACGCAGTATTTT
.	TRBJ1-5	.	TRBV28	CASSLGGEPQHF	TGTGCCAGCAGTTTAGGCGGGGAGCCCCAGCATTTT
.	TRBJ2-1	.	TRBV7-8	CASSSDSRRNEQFF	TGTGCCAGCAGCTCGGACTCCCGGAGGAATGAGCAGTTCTTC
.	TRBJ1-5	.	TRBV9	CASSVGADQPQHF	TGTGCCAGCAGCGTAGGAGCGGATCAGCCCCAGCATTTT
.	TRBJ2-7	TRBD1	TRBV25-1	CASSDMTGTGDLEQYF	TGTGCCAGCAGTGACATGACCGGGACAGGGGACCTTGAGCAGTACTTC
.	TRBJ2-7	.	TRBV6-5	CASSYSRNQKQYF	TGTGCCAGCAGTTACTCCAGGAATCAAAAGCAGTACTTC
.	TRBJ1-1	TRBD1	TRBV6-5	CASSSPGQMNTEAFF	TGTGCCAGCAGCTCCCCGGGACAGATGAACACTGAAGCTTTCTTT
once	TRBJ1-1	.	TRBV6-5	CASTLNRQVYTEAFF	TGTGCCAGCACCTTAAATAGACAGGTTTACACTGAAGCTTTCTTT
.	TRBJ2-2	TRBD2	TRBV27	CASHGGGLAGASGELFF	TGTGCCAGCCACGGGGGTGGACTAGCGGGGGCCTCCGGGGAGCTGTTTTTT
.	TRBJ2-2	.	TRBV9	CASSPSSGTLNGELFF	TGTGCCAGCAGCCCTTCCTCCGGGACTCTTAACGGGGAGCTGTTTTTT
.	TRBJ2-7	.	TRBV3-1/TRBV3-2	CASSTRDWNSEQYF	TGTGCCAGCAGCACCCGGGACTGGAATTCAGAGCAGTACTTC
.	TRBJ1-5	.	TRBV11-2	CASSLIVDQPQHF	TGTGCCAGCAGCTTAATTGTAGATCAGCCCCAGCATTTT
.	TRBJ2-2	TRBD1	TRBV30	CAIRDRAAGELFF	TGTGCGATCCGGGACAGGGCGGCCGGGGAGCTGTTTTTT
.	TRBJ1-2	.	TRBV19	CASSALGQGGYGYTF	TGTGCCAGTAGTGCCCTCGGGCAGGGAGGCTATGGCTACACCTTC
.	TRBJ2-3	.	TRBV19	CASSPRSRSTDTQYF	TGTGCCAGTAGTCCGAGATCCCGGAGCACAGATACGCAGTATTTT
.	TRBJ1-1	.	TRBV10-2	CASSENSGPEAFF	TGCGCCAGCAGTGAGAACAGCGGACCTGAAGCTTTCTTT
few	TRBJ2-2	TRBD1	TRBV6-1	CASSDRGRFTGELFF	TGTGCCAGCAGTGACAGGGGGCGTTTCACCGGGGAGCTGTTTTTT
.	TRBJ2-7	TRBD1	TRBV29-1	CSVNTGGWYEQYF	TGCAGCGTGAACACAGGGGGCTGGTACGAGCAGTACTTC
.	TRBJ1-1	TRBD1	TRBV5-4	CASSFEQGVTEAFF	TGTGCCAGCAGCTTCGAACAGGGGGTGACTGAAGCTTTCTTT
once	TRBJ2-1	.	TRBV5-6	CASSLDPLTRHNEQFF	TGTGCCAGCAGCTTGGACCCCCTTACTAGACACAATGAGCAGTTCTTC
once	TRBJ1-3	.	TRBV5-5	CASSWGSGSGNTIYF	TGTGCCAGCAGCTGGGGCTCAGGGTCTGGAAACACCATATATTTT